The rows below give T cell receptor beta chains drawn from one sample of a study of cytomegalovirus exposure and HLA in healthy donors. Clones were read by immunoSEQ multiplex PCR, and TCRdb kept only the in-frame ones, dropping some. The table has approximately 150,000 clones, approximately 86% seen once; the top ten hold 7.5% to 9%. Specimen: PBMCs. These TCRs come from a man between 18 and 29 years old in good health and CMV-seropositive. Each CDR3 is given with its conserved first and last residue. A D gene is named only where the DNA matches it firmly. Not every row has a clone size; where given, it reads once, few, many or a size class.

>.|TRBV7-9|TRBD2|TRBJ2-5
CASRPRGGVQETQYF
TGTGCCAGCAGACCCCGGGGAGGGGTACAAGAGACCCAGTACTTC
>.|TRBV18|.|TRBJ1-2
CASSPRQVEGYTF
TGTGCCAGCTCACCACGCCAGGTTGAGGGCTACACCTTC
>.|TRBV2|.|TRBJ2-3
CASTRNRVTDTQYF
TGTGCCAGCACTCGGAACAGGGTCACGGATACGCAGTATTTT
>once|TRBV7-3|.|TRBJ1-1
CASSLSGTLNTEAFF
TGTGCCAGCAGCCTCTCCGGGACACTGAACACTGAAGCTTTCTTT
>once|TRBV18|.|TRBJ2-5
CASSPPSRLGTQYF
TGTGCCAGCTCACCACCGAGCCGTCTCGGGACCCAGTACTTC
>.|TRBV30|.|TRBJ2-3
CAWSAGGDTQYF
TGTGCCTGGAGTGCAGGGGGGGATACGCAGTATTTT
>few|TRBV19|TRBD2|TRBJ2-7
CASRSAGDYEQYF
TGTGCCAGTAGGTCAGCGGGAGACTACGAGCAGTACTTC
>.|TRBV19|TRBD1|TRBJ1-4
CASSQGDSLNEKLFF
TGTGCCAGTAGCCAAGGGGACAGCCTAAATGAAAAACTGTTTTTT
>.|TRBV13|TRBD1|TRBJ2-3
CASSKGTASTDTQYF
TGTGCCAGCAGCAAAGGGACAGCCAGCACAGATACGCAGTATTTT
>.|TRBV7-9|TRBD1|TRBJ1-2
CASRKTGTSGYTF
TGTGCCAGCAGGAAGACAGGGACGAGCGGCTACACCTTC
>.|TRBV2|.|TRBJ1-5
CASSSTDSNQPQHF
TGTGCCAGCAGCTCGACAGATAGCAATCAGCCCCAGCATTTT
>once|TRBV10-1|TRBD2|TRBJ2-4
CASSSGAAGENIQYF
TGCGCCAGCAGTTCCGGAGCAGCGGGGGAAAACATTCAGTACTTC
>.|TRBV7-6|.|TRBJ2-3
CASSLLALEGDTQYF
TGTGCCAGCAGCTTACTAGCCTTGGAGGGAGATACGCAGTATTTT
>.|TRBV9|.|TRBJ1-6
CASSVRQDNSPLHF
TGTGCCAGCAGCGTACGGCAGGATAATTCACCCCTCCACTTT
>.|TRBV18|.|TRBJ2-1
CASSPGVGRGDNEQFF
TGTGCCAGCTCACCAGGAGTAGGCAGGGGAGACAATGAGCAGTTCTTC
>.|TRBV4-1|.|TRBJ1-2
CASSQAGRRLYGYTF
TGCGCCAGCAGCCAAGCGGGGAGGCGGCTGTATGGCTACACCTTC
>.|TRBV30|TRBD1|TRBJ2-3
CALTGQSTNTQYF
TGTGCCTTGACGGGACAGAGCACGAATACGCAGTATTTT
>.|TRBV5-1|.|TRBJ1-5
CASSHHSPDRTFSNQPQHF
TGCGCCAGCAGCCACCATTCCCCGGACAGAACATTTAGCAATCAGCCCCAGCATTTT
>.|TRBV30|.|TRBJ1-1
CAWSARAEAFF
TGTGCCTGGAGTGCTCGCGCTGAAGCTTTCTTT
>once|TRBV5-5|.|TRBJ2-1
CASSLTGLEQFF
TGTGCCAGCAGCTTGACAGGCCTTGAGCAGTTCTTC
>.|TRBV11-2|.|TRBJ1-2
CASSFGGANYGYTF
TGTGCCAGCAGCTTTGGGGGGGCTAACTATGGCTACACCTTC
>few|TRBV4-1|.|TRBJ2-4
CASRVSHGTKNIQYF
TGCGCCAGCAGGGTTTCCCATGGCACCAAAAACATTCAGTACTTC
>.|TRBV11-2|.|TRBJ2-5
CASSLEAETQYF
TGTGCCAGCAGCTTAGAAGCAGAGACCCAGTACTTC
>.|TRBV18|.|TRBJ2-1
CASSLSGTGDSEQFF
TGTGCCAGCTCACTATCCGGGACGGGGGATAGTGAGCAGTTCTTC
>.|TRBV2|.|TRBJ1-4
CASSRQVANEKLFF
TGTGCCAGCAGTCGACAGGTTGCTAATGAAAAACTGTTTTTT
>.|TRBV5-1|TRBD2|TRBJ2-5
CASKEAGGKETQYF
TGCGCCAGCAAAGAAGCGGGAGGGAAAGAGACCCAGTACTTC
>.|TRBV11-2|.|TRBJ2-4
CASSLDMGGKGIQYF
TGTGCCAGCAGCTTAGATATGGGCGGGAAGGGCATTCAGTACTTC
>.|TRBV5-1|.|TRBJ2-1
CASSRPLDNEQFF
TGCGCCAGCAGCCGCCCTCTAGACAATGAGCAGTTCTTC
>.|TRBV6-5|.|TRBJ1-4
CASGVWTAKKLFF
TGTGCCAGTGGAGTTTGGACAGCAAAAAAACTGTTTTTT
>once|TRBV2|.|TRBJ2-1
CASSVPPGNNEQFF
TGTGCCAGCAGTGTACCGCCGGGGAACAATGAGCAGTTCTTC
>few|TRBV27|TRBD1|TRBJ2-7
CASSPWTGGYEQYF
TGTGCCAGCAGTCCCTGGACAGGGGGCTACGAGCAGTACTTC
>once|TRBV27|TRBD2|TRBJ2-7
CASSPSGRRSYEQYF
TGTGCCAGCAGCCCCAGCGGGAGGCGTTCCTACGAGCAGTACTTC
>.|TRBV25-1|.|TRBJ1-6
CASSDRGSSYNSPLHF
TGTGCCAGCAGTGACCGGGGGAGCTCCTATAATTCACCCCTCCACTTT
>.|TRBV27|TRBD1|TRBJ2-7
CASSLLGTGVYEQYF
TGTGCCAGCAGTTTATTGGGGACAGGGGTCTACGAGCAGTACTTC
>.|TRBV5-4|TRBD2|TRBJ2-7
CASSLANLAGDEQYF
TGTGCCAGCAGCTTGGCCAATCTAGCGGGAGACGAGCAGTACTTC
>.|TRBV4-1|TRBD2|TRBJ2-3
CASSQNRLAGASDTQYF
TGCGCCAGCAGCCAAAACCGACTAGCGGGAGCTTCGGATACGCAGTATTTT
>.|TRBV30|TRBD1|TRBJ2-1
CAWRDGTGDSEQFF
TGTGCCTGGAGGGACGGGACAGGGGATAGTGAGCAGTTCTTC
>.|TRBV25-1|TRBD1|TRBJ1-1
CASSPRGQGATYTEAFF
TGTGCCAGCAGCCCTCGGGGGCAGGGGGCTACGTACACTGAAGCTTTCTTT
>few|TRBV6-6|.|TRBJ1-2
CASSDRNYTF
TGTGCCAGCAGTGACAGAAACTACACCTTC
>.|TRBV2|.|TRBJ1-1
CASITPKRYNTEAFF
TGTGCCAGCATCACCCCAAAGAGATATAACACTGAAGCTTTCTTT
>.|TRBV10-3|TRBD2|TRBJ2-5
CAISESPGLAQETQYF
TGTGCCATCAGTGAGTCACCGGGACTAGCGCAAGAGACCCAGTACTTC
>.|TRBV6-5|TRBD1|TRBJ1-4
CASSNLPGQINEKLFF
TGTGCCAGCAGTAACTTACCGGGACAGATTAATGAAAAACTGTTTTTT
>.|TRBV6-1|.|TRBJ2-5
CAINAGGETQYF
TGTGCCATAAACGCCGGGGGAGAGACCCAGTACTTC
>once|TRBV6-1|.|TRBJ2-2
CASSAIRGTNTGELFF
TGTGCCAGCAGTGCCATTCGGGGTACGAACACCGGGGAGCTGTTTTTT
>.|TRBV6-5|TRBD2|TRBJ2-3
CASERGGPGTDTQYF
TGTGCCAGCGAGCGGGGGGGCCCGGGCACAGATACGCAGTATTTT
>.|TRBV9|TRBD2|TRBJ2-3
CASSVGSAGGTATQYF
TGTGCCAGCAGCGTAGGTTCTGCGGGAGGAACGGCTACGCAGTATTTT
>.|TRBV2|.|TRBJ2-1
CASSGVDNEQFF
TGTGCCAGCAGCGGGGTAGACAATGAGCAGTTCTTC
>.|TRBV5-6|.|TRBJ1-1
CASSPWGPRTEAFF
TGTGCCAGCAGCCCCTGGGGCCCGAGAACTGAAGCTTTCTTT
>once|TRBV27|TRBD1|TRBJ1-2
CASSSGTVYGYTF
TGTGCCAGCAGTTCCGGGACAGTCTATGGCTACACCTTC
>.|TRBV6-1|TRBD1|TRBJ1-5
CASSGRQGANQPQHF
TGTGCCAGCAGTGGGCGACAGGGGGCCAATCAGCCCCAGCATTTT
>.|TRBV19|.|TRBJ2-7
CASSIDSYEQYF
TGTGCCAGTAGTATAGATAGCTACGAGCAGTACTTC
>.|TRBV4-2|TRBD2|TRBJ2-1
CASSQGVAGGLDEQFF
TGTGCCAGCAGCCAAGGGGTAGCGGGGGGGCTGGATGAGCAGTTCTTC
>.|TRBV6-8|.|TRBJ2-5
CASTQTSPPQETQYF
TGTGCCAGCACCCAGACTAGTCCCCCACAAGAGACCCAGTACTTC
>.|TRBV7-8|.|TRBJ1-3
CASSLRQAPLGNTIYF
TGTGCCAGCAGCCTAAGACAGGCTCCTCTCGGAAACACCATATATTTT
>.|TRBV5-6|.|TRBJ1-2
CASSLPLIGGEAF
TGTGCCAGCAGCTTGCCGCTGATCGGGGGGGAGGCCTTC
>.|TRBV5-1|.|TRBJ2-1
CASSLDRHNEQFF
TGCGCCAGCAGCTTGGACAGACACAATGAGCAGTTCTTC
>.|TRBV6-5|TRBD1|TRBJ2-1
CASSSDRDNEQFF
TGTGCCAGCAGTTCCGACAGGGACAATGAGCAGTTCTTC
>.|TRBV2|.|TRBJ1-4
CASSLGGSDNEKLFF
TGTGCCAGCTCCCTCGGGGGTAGCGATAATGAAAAACTGTTTTTT